The 21 T cell receptor beta chains below come from one sample, sequenced in a study of blood T cells in healthy people across ages. The use of a sample-barcoded 5' primer and a J-beta primer mix characterized a second PCR of roughly 7 to 11 cycles. Each CDR3 protein gets one entry after TCRdb re-called the 5' RACE reads with MiXCR. The sample lists hundreds of thousands of distinct CDR3 sequences, about 30% occurring once. The specimen sequenced was blood. These receptors were collected from an elderly woman in good health.

This clonotype was found many times. The chain combines TRBV4-3 with TRBJ1-5, with a weak D call TRBD1 (6 bases). Trimming shortened V by 3 bases and J by 3 bases, and 9 bases separated the two germline ends. Germline CDR1 LGHNA, CDR2 YSLEER. The CDR3 is 14 amino acids. CDR3 loop: CASSQGGANQPQHF. CDR3 coding DNA: TGCGCCAGCAGCCAGGGGGGCGCCAATCAGCCCCAGCATTTT.

As for this clonotype: Its ends do not fully match the called genes, so a read error is possible. This rearrangement joins TRBV19 to TRBJ2-1; D is possibly TRBD2 (6 bases). The germline gives CDR1 LNHDA, CDR2 SQIVND (reference sequence). CDR3 length: 15 residues. The CDR3 nucleotides read TGTGCCAGTAGTTGGTTGGGTGTGGGGGGAAATGAGCGGTTCTTC. Encoded protein: CASSWLGVGGNERFF.

The chain links TRBV5-1 to TRBJ2-7; TRBD1 matches 10 bases. Germline V CDR1 and CDR2: SGHRS, YFSETQ. Trimming at V came to 4 bases and at J to 3 bases, leaving 7 bases not matched to a gene. The CDR3 spans 15 residues. The CDR3 bases are TGCGCCAGCAGCCCCTGGGGACAGGGGTACTACGAGCAGTACTTC. It encodes CASSPWGQGYYEQYF.

This clonotype has only a few counts. A read error is possible here, since a much larger clone lies one base away. V usage is TRBV4-1 and J usage is TRBJ1-2; D may be TRBD1 (5 bases). CDR1 and CDR2 (germline): MGHRA, YSYEKL. CDR3 length: 15 residues. V lost 7 bases and J lost 4, with 19 bases in between. The CDR3 is CASTKRGGDGYGYTF. The CDR3 DNA reads TGCGCCAGCACTAAAAGGGGAGGGGACGGCTATGGCTACACCTTC.

This clonotype was seen repeatedly, ten times or more. The chain couples TRBV4-2 to TRBJ2-3; 9 positions agree with TRBD2. The CDR3 totals 17 residues. Germline V gene lookup returns CDR1 LGHNA and CDR2 YNFKEQ. V lost 4 bases to trimming and J lost 5 bases; unmatched junction nucleotides: 13. The CDR3 DNA is TGTGCCAGCAGCCCAATTGCTTCTAGCGGGGATGGAGATACGCAGTATTTT. Translating it yields CASSPIASSGDGDTQYF.

With regard to this clonotype: This may arise from a read error, as a much more abundant clone is one base away. The chain has TRBV6-6 and TRBJ1-2, with D hard to call. Germline CDR1 MNHNY, CDR2 SVGAGI (reference sequence). V was shortened by 11 bases and J by 1 base, with 26 bases between the two germline ends. This CDR3 region has 17 residues. For the CDR3, the DNA is TGTGCCGGCGCAATCGGCCAAGGCCCAACGGGTAACTATGGCTACACCTTC. It specifies CAGAIGQGPTGNYGYTF.

The chain has TRBV20-1 and TRBJ2-4; 12 bases fit TRBD1. After removal of 2 bases from V and 13 bases from J, the junction contained 15 bases not matched to a gene. CDR3 size: 16 residues. Per germline, CDR1 DFQATT and CDR2 SNEGSKA (reference sequence). The CDR3 DNA is TGCAGTGCTAGATCCATCCCGGGACAGGGGGCTGGGGAGCAGTACTTC. It yields the protein CSARSIPGQGAGEQYF.

CDR3 protein: CASSLELRGNYGYTF. In nucleotides, the CDR3 is TGTGCCAGCAGCTTGGAACTCAGGGGGAACTATGGCTACACCTTC. V is TRBV5-6 and J is TRBJ1-2, with 7 nucleotides matching TRBD1. CDR1 and CDR2 from the germline V gene are SGHDT and YYEEEE. J lost 2 bases, V lost 0 bases, and 4 bases had no gene match. The CDR3 consists of 15 residues.

This clonotype was picked up many times. The V call is TRBV5-1, the J call TRBJ2-1; D perhaps matches TRBD1 (5 bases). Trimming took off 0 bases at V and 0 bases at J, with 7 bases between the two ends. CDR1 and CDR2 (germline): SGHRS, YFSETQ. The CDR3 totals 15 residues. CDR3 nucleotide sequence: TGCGCCAGCAGCTTGGGGACATTCTCCTACAATGAGCAGTTCTTC. The encoded protein is CASSLGTFSYNEQFF.

This clonotype appeared many times. The rearrangement joins TRBV11-2 to TRBJ2-7; 8 nucleotides align to TRBD2. The length of the CDR3 is 15 residues. V dropped 1 base and J dropped 5; count of bases not matched to a gene: 7. The germline CDR1 and CDR2 sequences are SGHAT and FQNNGV. DNA of the CDR3: TGTGCCAGCAGCTTAGCGGGGGGGTCATTCGACGAGCAGTACTTC. Amino acids: CASSLAGGSFDEQYF.

This clonotype was found many times. This chain joins TRBV20-1 and TRBJ1-1; 7 nucleotides agree with TRBD1. The CDR3 is 14 residues long. The germline gives CDR1 DFQATT, CDR2 SNEGSKA (reference sequence). The J segment lost 5 bases and the V segment lost 6 bases, leaving 12 bases of the junction unmatched. The chain's CDR3 is CSAVPLQGRTEAFF. The CDR3 nucleotides read TGCAGTGCGGTTCCCCTACAGGGGAGGACTGAAGCTTTCTTT.

This clonotype was detected a few times. The gene calls are TRBV7-2 and TRBJ1-1; 7 positions match TRBD1. Germline loops: CDR1 SGHTA, CDR2 FQGNSA. This CDR3 has 15 amino acids. J was trimmed by 5 bases and V by 5 bases; bases with no gene match: 11. CDR3 nucleotide sequence: TGTGCCAGCAGCACCCGCAGACAGGGAAGGACTGAAGCTTTCTTT. Protein sequence: CASSTRRQGRTEAFF.

This clonotype has a handful of counts. The V gene is TRBV5-5, the J gene TRBJ1-2, with TRBD1 matching 7 bases. The CDR3 has 17 residues. V lost 5 bases and J lost 3; bases outside the gene matches: 16. CDR1 is SGHKS, CDR2 YYEKEE, per germline (reference sequence). The CDR3 here is CASSPPPGQSFDYGYTF. In nucleotides, the CDR3 is TGTGCCAGCAGTCCACCCCCGGGACAGAGCTTTGACTATGGCTACACCTTC.

This clonotype was counted a few times. This chain connects TRBV5-5 to TRBJ2-2; D gene uncertain. Germline V lookup: CDR1 SGHKS, CDR2 YYEKEE (reference sequence). The CDR3 runs 14 residues. The V and J ends lost 2 bases and 5 bases respectively, with 10 bases between them. CDR3 residues: CASSFNVATGELFF. The CDR3 DNA follows: TGTGCCAGCAGCTTCAATGTGGCTACCGGGGAGCTGTTTTTT.

The sample holds many counts of this clonotype. CDR3 region: CASSQYGGSGYEQYF. CDR3 DNA: TGTGCCAGCAGCCAGTACGGGGGAAGTGGCTACGAGCAGTACTTC. J is TRBJ2-7 and V is TRBV3-1; TRBD2 might be the D (6 bases). Between the trimmed V and J ends, which lost 3 bases and 3 bases, there was a span of 15 bases. There are 15 residues in the CDR3. Germline V gene lookup returns CDR1 LGHDT and CDR2 YNNKEL (reference sequence).

This clonotype was counted only a few times. V is TRBV20-1 and J is TRBJ2-1, with 9 nucleotides matching TRBD2. CDR1 is DFQATT and CDR2 is SNEGSKA in the germline V gene (reference sequence). The CDR3 spans 15 residues. With 0 bases clipped from V and 10 bases from J, the junction kept 10 bases outside the gene matches. In DNA form, the CDR3 reads TGCAGTGCTAGAGATCGAGCGGGGGGCCGCCGGGAGCAGTTCTTC. This translates into CSARDRAGGRREQFF.

This clonotype was found many times. This chain uses TRBV7-9 with TRBJ1-5; D gene unclear. Germline V CDR1 and CDR2: SEHNR, FQNEAQ (reference sequence). V lost 2 bases, J lost 6 bases, and 14 bases lay in between. The CDR3 is made up of 15 amino acids. CDR3 loop: CASSLFGGTGQPQHF. CDR3 DNA sequence: TGTGCCAGCAGCTTATTTGGAGGAACCGGTCAGCCCCAGCATTTT.

The chain links TRBV24-1 to TRBJ1-5; the match to TRBD1 covers 7 bases. The CDR3 runs 22 residues. V gave up 3 bases and J gave up 0 bases; unmatched junction bases: 22. CDR1 is KGHDR and CDR2 is SFDVKD in the germline V gene. The CDR3 DNA reads as TGTGCCACCAGTGATCTCAACCCAGGGGGAGACAGACCCACCGATAGCAATCAGCCCCAGCATTTT. Its translation: CATSDLNPGGDRPTDSNQPQHF.

This clonotype was observed at least ten times. The chain carries TRBV29-1 and TRBJ2-5, with 7 bases aligning to TRBD1. The ends lost 5 bases at V and 5 bases at J; junction bases unmatched: 2. The CDR3 has 11 amino acids. Germline CDR1 reads SQVTM; CDR2 reads ANQGSEA. The chain's CDR3 is CSVSRGETQYF. The CDR3 bases are TGCAGCGTTAGCAGGGGGGAGACCCAGTACTTC.

In the case of this clonotype: Sequence at one end of the junction differs from germline and may be a read error. The chain has TRBV12-3 or TRBV12-4 and TRBJ2-3; D is ambiguous. This CDR3 region has 14 residues. The CDR3 here is CASSPRLGADAQYF. As DNA, the CDR3 is TGTGCCAGCAGTCCGAGACTGGGCGCAGATGCGCAGTATTTT.

This clonotype was recorded once. This chain connects TRBV12-3 or TRBV12-4 to TRBJ2-2, with 9 bases lining up with TRBD2. V was pared by 3 bases and J by 8 bases, with 7 bases of the junction left unmatched. The CDR3 totals 15 residues. DNA for the CDR3: TGTGCCAGCAGTTTGGATAGCGGGAGATCAGGGGAGCTGTTTTTT. This sequence encodes CASSLDSGRSGELFF.